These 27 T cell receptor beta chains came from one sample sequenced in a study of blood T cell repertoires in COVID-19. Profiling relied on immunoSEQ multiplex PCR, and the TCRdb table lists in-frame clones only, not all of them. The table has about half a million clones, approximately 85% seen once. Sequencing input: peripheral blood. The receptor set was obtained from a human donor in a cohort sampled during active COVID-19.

The CDR3 reads CASSLRRGRNEKLFF. The CDR3 DNA reads as TGTGCCAGCAGTTTAAGGAGGGGGCGGAATGAAAAACTGTTTTTT. This chain uses TRBV6-5 with TRBJ1-4, with 7 bases lining up with TRBD1. The ends lost 4 bases at V and 5 bases at J; junction bases unmatched: 7. This CDR3 region has 15 residues. CDR1 is MNHEY, CDR2 SVGAGI, per germline.

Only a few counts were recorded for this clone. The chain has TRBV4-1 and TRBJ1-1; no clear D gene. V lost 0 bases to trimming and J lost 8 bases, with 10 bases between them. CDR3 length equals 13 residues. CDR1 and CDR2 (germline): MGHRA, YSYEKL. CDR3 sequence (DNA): TGCGCCAGCAGCCAAGATCAAGGCGGAGAAGCTTTCTTT. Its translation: CASSQDQGGEAFF.

The DNA for the CDR3 is TGTGCCAGCAGCTTAGTGCAGGGGAGCAACACTGAAGCTTTCTTT. This encodes CASSLVQGSNTEAFF. The J gene is TRBJ1-1, the V gene TRBV7-9, with D possibly TRBD1 on 6 matching bases. The CDR3 consists of 15 residues. V was trimmed by 1 base and J by 2 bases, leaving 11 bases between them. Germline V gene sequence: CDR1 SEHNR, CDR2 FQNEAQ (reference sequence).

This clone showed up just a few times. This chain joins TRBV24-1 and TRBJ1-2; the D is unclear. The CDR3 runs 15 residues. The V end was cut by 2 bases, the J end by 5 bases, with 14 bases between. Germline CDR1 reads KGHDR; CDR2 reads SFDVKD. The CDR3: CATSDSTSGPYGYTF. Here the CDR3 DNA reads TGTGCCACCAGTGATTCGACGAGCGGGCCTTATGGCTACACCTTC.

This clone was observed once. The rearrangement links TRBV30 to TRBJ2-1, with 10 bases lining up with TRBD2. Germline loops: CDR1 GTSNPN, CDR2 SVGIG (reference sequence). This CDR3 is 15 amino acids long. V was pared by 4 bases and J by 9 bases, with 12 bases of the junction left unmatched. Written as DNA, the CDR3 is TGTGCCTGGACCGCCGGTGCTAGCGGGAGCGGTGAGCAGTTCTTC. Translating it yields CAWTAGASGSGEQFF.

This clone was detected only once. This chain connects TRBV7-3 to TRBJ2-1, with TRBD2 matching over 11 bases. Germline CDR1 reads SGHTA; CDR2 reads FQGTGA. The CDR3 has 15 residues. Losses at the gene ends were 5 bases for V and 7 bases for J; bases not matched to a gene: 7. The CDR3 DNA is TGTGCCAGCAGCGCAACTAGCGGGAGTTCAAATGAGCAGTTCTTC. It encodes CASSATSGSSNEQFF. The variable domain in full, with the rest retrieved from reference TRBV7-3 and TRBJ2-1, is GAGVSQTPSNKVTEKGKYVELRCDPISGHTALYWYRQSLGQGPEFLIYFQGTGAADDSGLPNDRFFAVRPEGSVSTLKIQRTERGDSAVYLCASSATSGSSNEQFFGPGTRLTVL.

For the CDR3, the DNA is TGTGCCAGCAGCAGCCCGGGAGGGATGAACTATGGCTACACCTTC. Protein: CASSSPGGMNYGYTF. This chain connects TRBV5-4 to TRBJ1-2; no definite D call. Germline V gene data show CDR1 as SGHNT and CDR2 as YYREEE (reference sequence). This CDR3 spans 15 amino acids. With 4 bases removed from V and 2 bases from J, the gap between germline ends came to 15 bases. Complete variable domain (other parts from reference TRBV5-4 and TRBJ1-2): ETGVTQSPTHLIKTRGQQVTLRCSSQSGHNTVSWYQQALGQGPQFIFQYYREEENGRGNFPPRFSGLQFPNYSSELNVNALELDDSALYLCASSSPGGMNYGYTFGSGTRLTVV.

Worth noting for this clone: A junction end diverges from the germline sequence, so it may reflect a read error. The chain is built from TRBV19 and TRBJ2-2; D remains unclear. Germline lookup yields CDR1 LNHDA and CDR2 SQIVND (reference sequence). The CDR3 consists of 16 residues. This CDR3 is CASNIAPWATTGELFF. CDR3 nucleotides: TGTGCCAGTAATATAGCCCCTTGGGCCACGACCGGGGAGCTGTTTTTT.

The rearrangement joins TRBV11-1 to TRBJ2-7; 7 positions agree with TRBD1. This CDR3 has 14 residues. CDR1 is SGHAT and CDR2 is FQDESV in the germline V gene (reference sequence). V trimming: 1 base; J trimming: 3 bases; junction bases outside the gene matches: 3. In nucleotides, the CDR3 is TGTGCCAGCAGCTTAGAACAGGGGAGCTACGAGCAGTACTTC. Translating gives CASSLEQGSYEQYF.

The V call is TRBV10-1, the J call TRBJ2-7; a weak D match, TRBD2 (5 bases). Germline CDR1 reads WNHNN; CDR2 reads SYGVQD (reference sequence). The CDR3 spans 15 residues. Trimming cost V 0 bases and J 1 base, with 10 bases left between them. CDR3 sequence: CASSESGGSSYEQYF. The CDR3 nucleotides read TGCGCCAGCAGTGAGTCGGGCGGGTCATCCTACGAGCAGTACTTC.

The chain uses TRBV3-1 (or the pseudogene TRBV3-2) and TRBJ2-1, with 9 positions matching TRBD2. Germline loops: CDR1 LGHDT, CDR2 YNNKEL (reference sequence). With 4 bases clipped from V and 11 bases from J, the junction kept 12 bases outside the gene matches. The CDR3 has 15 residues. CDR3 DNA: TGTGCCAGCAGCCCAGCGGGACTAGCAGGAGACCAGCAGTTCTTC. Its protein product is CASSPAGLAGDQQFF.

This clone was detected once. The CDR3 region is CASSTGSGGYSNQPQHF. CDR3 bases: TGTGCCAGTAGTACCGGCTCGGGAGGCTATAGCAATCAGCCCCAGCATTTT. The chain recombines TRBV19 with TRBJ1-5; D gene unclear. V was cut by 4 bases and J by 0 bases, with 16 bases left in between. CDR3 length equals 17 residues. The germline V gene encodes CDR1 LNHDA and CDR2 SQIVND (reference sequence). Filled out from reference TRBV19 and TRBJ1-5, the complete variable domain reads DGGITQSPKYLFRKEGQNVTLSCEQNLNHDAMYWYRQDPGQGLRLIYYSQIVNDFQKGDIAEGYSVSREKKESFPLTVTSAQKNPTAFYLCASSTGSGGYSNQPQHFGDGTRLSIL.

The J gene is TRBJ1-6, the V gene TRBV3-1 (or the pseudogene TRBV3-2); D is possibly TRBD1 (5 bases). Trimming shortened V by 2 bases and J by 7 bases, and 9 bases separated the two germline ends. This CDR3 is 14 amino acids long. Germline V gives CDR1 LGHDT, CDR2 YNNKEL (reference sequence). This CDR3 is CASSQLDRNSPLHF. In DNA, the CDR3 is TGTGCCAGCAGCCAACTTGACAGAAATTCACCCCTCCACTTT.

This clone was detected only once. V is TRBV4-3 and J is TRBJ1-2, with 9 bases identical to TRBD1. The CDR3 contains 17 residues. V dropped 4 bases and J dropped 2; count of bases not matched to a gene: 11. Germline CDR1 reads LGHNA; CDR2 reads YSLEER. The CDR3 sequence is CASSPMDRGNTNYGYTF. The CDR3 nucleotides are TGCGCCAGCAGCCCAATGGACAGGGGCAATACGAACTATGGCTACACCTTC.

The CDR3 loop reads CASLGGGMNTEAFF. Written as DNA, the CDR3 is TGTGCCAGCCTGGGGGGGGGCATGAACACTGAAGCTTTCTTT. The rearrangement joins TRBV28 to TRBJ1-1; TRBD1 is a possible D gene (6 bases). Trimming removed 8 bases at V and 0 bases at J, with 13 bases between. The CDR3 runs 14 residues. Germline lookup yields CDR1 MDHEN and CDR2 SYDVKM.

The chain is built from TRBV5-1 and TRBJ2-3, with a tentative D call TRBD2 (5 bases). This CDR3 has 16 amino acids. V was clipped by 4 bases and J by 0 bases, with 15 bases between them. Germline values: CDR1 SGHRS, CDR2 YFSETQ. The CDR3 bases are TGCGCCAGCAGCCTAACGGGAACGGGGAGCACAGATACGCAGTATTTT. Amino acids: CASSLTGTGSTDTQYF.

CDR3 in DNA: TGTGCCAGCAGTTCCAACCCGGGGGGCTACGAGCAGTACTTC. It is translated as CASSSNPGGYEQYF. The gene calls are TRBV28 and TRBJ2-7; 7 nucleotides align to TRBD2. This CDR3 is 14 amino acids long. The V gene end was trimmed by 4 bases and the J gene end by 3 bases; junction bases not matched to a gene: 6. Germline CDR1 MDHEN, CDR2 SYDVKM. The full variable domain, its missing parts supplied by reference TRBV28 and TRBJ2-7, is DVKVTQSSRYLVKRTGEKVFLECVQDMDHENMFWYRQDPGLGLRLIYFSYDVKMKEKGDIPEGYSVSREKKERFSLILESASTNQTSMYLCASSSNPGGYEQYFGPGTRLTVT.

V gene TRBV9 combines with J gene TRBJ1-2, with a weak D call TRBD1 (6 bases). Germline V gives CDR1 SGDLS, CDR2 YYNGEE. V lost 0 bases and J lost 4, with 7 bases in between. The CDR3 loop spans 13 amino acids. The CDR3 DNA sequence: TGTGCCAGCAGCGTAGAAGGGGGCTATGGCTACACCTTC. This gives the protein CASSVEGGYGYTF.

CDR3 region: CAWKRDSKSYEQYF. DNA for the CDR3: TGTGCCTGGAAGAGGGACAGTAAATCCTACGAGCAGTACTTC. The rearrangement uses TRBV30 and TRBJ2-7; 7 bases match TRBD1. Germline V gene lookup returns CDR1 GTSNPN and CDR2 SVGIG (reference sequence). This CDR3 has 14 amino acids. J gave up 1 base and V 4 bases, and 7 bases lay outside the gene matches.

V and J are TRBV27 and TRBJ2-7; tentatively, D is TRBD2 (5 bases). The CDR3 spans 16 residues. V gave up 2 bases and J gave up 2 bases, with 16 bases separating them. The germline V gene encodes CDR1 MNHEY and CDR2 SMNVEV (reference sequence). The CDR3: CASSLGRRKPPYEQYF. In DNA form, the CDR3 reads TGTGCCAGCAGTTTAGGGCGGAGGAAGCCCCCCTACGAGCAGTACTTC.

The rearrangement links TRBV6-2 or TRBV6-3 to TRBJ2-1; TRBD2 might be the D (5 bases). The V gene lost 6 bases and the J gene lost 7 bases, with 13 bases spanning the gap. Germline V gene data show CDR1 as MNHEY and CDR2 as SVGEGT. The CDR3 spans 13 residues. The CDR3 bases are TGTGCCAGCAGCCCCCGACCGGGGAATGAGCAGTTCTTC. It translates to CASSPRPGNEQFF.

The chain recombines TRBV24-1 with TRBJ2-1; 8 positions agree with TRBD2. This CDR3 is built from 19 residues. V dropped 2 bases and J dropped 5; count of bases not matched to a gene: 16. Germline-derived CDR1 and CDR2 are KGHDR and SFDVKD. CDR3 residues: CATSDWRTVIYGRDNEQFF. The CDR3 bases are TGTGCCACCAGTGATTGGAGGACGGTTATTTACGGGAGGGACAATGAGCAGTTCTTC.

Written as DNA, the CDR3 is TGTGCCAGCTCACCTCAGAAGGGGGCCTATGGCTACACCTTC. Amino acids: CASSPQKGAYGYTF. This rearrangement joins TRBV18 to TRBJ1-2; 7 bases are shared with TRBD1. CDR1 and CDR2 (germline): KGHSH, LQKENI. The CDR3 has 14 amino acids. V dropped 3 bases and J dropped 4; count of bases not matched to a gene: 5.

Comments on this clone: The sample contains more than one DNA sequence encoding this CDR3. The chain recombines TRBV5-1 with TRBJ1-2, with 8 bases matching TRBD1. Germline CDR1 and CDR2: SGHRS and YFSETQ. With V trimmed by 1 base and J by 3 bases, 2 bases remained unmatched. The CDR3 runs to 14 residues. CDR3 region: CASSLSGGDYGYTF. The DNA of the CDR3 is TGCGCCAGCAGCTTGTCAGGGGGCGACTATGGCTACACCTTC.

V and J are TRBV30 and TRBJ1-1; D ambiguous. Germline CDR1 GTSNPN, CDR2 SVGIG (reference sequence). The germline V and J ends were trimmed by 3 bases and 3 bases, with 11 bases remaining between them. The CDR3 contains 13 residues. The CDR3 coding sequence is TGTGCCTGGAGCCCTCAGAGGGACACTGAAGCTTTCTTT. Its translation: CAWSPQRDTEAFF. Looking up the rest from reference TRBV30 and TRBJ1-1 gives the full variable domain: SQTIHQWPATLVQPVGSPLSLECTVEGTSNPNLYWYRQAAGRGLQLLFYSVGIGQISSEVPQNLSASRPQDRQFILSSKKLLLSDSGFYLCAWSPQRDTEAFFGQGTRLTVV.

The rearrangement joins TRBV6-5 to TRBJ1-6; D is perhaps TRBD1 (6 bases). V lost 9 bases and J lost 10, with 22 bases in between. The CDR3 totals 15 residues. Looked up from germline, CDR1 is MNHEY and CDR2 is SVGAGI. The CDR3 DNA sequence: TGTGCCAGTAGGTCTTCAGGGGCCGGGGTCTCACCCCTCCACTTT. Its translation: CASRSSGAGVSPLHF.

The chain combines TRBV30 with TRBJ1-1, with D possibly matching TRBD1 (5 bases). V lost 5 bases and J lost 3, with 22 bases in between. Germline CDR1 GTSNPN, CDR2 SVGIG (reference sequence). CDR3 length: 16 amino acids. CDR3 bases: TGTGCCTGGTCGTCGGGGGAGGGTTTATTTGACACTGAAGCTTTCTTT. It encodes CAWSSGEGLFDTEAFF.